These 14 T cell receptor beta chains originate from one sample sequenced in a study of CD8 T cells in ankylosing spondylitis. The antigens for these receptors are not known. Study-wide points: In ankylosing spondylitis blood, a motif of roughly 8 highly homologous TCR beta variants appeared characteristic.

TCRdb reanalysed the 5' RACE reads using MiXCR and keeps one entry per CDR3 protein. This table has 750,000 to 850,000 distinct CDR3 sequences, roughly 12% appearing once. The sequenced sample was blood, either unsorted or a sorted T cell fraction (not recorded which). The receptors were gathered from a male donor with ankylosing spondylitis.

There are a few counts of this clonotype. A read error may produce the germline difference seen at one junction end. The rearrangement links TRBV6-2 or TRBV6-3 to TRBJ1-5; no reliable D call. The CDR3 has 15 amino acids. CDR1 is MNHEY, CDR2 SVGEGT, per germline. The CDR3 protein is CASSYSRYGNQPQHF. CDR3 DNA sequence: TGTGCCAGCAGTTACTCGAGGTACGGCAACCAGCCCCAGCATTTT.

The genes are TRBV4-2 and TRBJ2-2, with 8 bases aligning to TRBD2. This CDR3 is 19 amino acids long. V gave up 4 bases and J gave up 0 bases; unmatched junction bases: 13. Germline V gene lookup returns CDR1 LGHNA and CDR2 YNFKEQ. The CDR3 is CASSRPDGSGEANTGELFF. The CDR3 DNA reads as TGTGCCAGCAGCCGACCGGACGGTAGCGGGGAAGCGAACACCGGGGAGCTGTTTTTT.

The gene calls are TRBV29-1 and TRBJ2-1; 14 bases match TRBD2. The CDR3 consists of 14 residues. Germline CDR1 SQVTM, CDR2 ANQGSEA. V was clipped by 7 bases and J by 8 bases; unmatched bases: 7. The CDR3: CSGTGTSGGYEQFF. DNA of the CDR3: TGCAGCGGTACCGGGACTAGCGGGGGCTATGAGCAGTTCTTC.

This CDR3 is CSASRILGGETQYF. Here the CDR3 DNA reads TGCAGTGCATCCCGGATTCTAGGGGGGGAGACCCAGTACTTC. This sequence joins TRBV20-1 and TRBJ2-5, with D possibly called TRBD1 or TRBD2 (6 bases each). Trimming pared 6 bases from V and 5 bases from J, leaving 19 bases between. Germline-derived CDR1 and CDR2 are DFQATT and SNEGSKA (reference sequence). The CDR3 spans 14 residues.

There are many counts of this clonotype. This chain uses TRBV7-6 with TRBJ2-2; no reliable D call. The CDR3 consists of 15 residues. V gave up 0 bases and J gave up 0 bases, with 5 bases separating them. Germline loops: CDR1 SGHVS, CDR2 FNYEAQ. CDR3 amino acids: CASSLAGPNTGELFF. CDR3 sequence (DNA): TGTGCCAGCAGCTTAGCTGGGCCGAACACCGGGGAGCTGTTTTTT.

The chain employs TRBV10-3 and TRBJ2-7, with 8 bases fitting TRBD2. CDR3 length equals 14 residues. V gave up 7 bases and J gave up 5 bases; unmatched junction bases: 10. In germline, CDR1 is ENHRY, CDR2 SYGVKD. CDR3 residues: CAIKSAGAEDEQYF. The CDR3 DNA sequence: TGTGCCATCAAATCAGCGGGAGCGGAGGACGAGCAGTACTTC.

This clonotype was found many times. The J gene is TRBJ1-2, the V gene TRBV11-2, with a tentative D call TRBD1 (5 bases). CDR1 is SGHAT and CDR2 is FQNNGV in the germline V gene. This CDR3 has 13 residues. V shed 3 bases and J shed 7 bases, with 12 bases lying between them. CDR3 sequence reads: CASSLSKGLGYTF. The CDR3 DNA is TGTGCCAGCAGCTTGAGTAAGGGGCTTGGCTACACCTTC.

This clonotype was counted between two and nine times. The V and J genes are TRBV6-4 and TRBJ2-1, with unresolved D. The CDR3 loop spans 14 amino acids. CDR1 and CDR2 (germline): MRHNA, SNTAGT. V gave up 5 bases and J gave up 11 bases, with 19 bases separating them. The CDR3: CASSPMYPGLQQFF. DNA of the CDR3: TGTGCCAGCAGTCCTATGTACCCCGGCCTTCAGCAGTTCTTC.

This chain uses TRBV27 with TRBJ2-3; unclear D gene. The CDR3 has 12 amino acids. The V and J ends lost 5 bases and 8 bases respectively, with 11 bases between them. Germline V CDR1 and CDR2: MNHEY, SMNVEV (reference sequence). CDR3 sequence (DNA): TGTGCCAGCAGTGCCCTTAAGGCTACGCAGTATTTT. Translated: CASSALKATQYF.

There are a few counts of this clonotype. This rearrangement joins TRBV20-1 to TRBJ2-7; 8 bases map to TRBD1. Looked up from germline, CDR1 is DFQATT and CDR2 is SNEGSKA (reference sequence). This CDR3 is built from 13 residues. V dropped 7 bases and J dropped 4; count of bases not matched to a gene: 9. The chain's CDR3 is CSVDRDRTYEQYF. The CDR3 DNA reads TGCAGTGTTGACAGGGACAGGACATACGAGCAGTACTTC.

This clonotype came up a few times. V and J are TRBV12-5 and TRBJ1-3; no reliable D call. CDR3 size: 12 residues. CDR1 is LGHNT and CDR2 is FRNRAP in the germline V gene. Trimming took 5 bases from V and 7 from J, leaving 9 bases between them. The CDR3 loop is CASGDRENTIYF. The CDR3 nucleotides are TGTGCTAGTGGTGATCGGGAGAACACCATATATTTT.

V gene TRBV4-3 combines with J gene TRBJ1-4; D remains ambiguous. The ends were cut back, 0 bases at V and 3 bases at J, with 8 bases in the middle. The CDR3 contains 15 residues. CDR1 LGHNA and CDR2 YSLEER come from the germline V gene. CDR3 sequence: CASSQDRESNEKLFF. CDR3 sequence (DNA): TGCGCCAGCAGCCAAGATCGGGAGTCTAATGAAAAACTGTTTTTT.

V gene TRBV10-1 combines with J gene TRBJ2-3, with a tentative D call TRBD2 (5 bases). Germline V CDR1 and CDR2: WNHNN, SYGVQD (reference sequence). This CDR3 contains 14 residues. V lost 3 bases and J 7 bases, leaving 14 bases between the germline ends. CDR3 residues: CASSDWTPPNTQYF. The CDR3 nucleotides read TGCGCCAGCAGTGATTGGACTCCACCAAATACGCAGTATTTT.

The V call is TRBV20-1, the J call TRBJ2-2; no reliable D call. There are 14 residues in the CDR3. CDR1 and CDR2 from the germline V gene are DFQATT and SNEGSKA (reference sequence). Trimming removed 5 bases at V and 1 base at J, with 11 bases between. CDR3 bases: TGCAGTGCTCTAGAGTTCTTGAACACCGGGGAGCTGTTTTTT. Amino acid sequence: CSALEFLNTGELFF.